Each of the 18 T cell receptor beta chains below was sequenced from the same sample in a study of blood T cells in healthy people across ages. Sample-barcoded 5' priming and a J-beta primer mix drove a second PCR of roughly 7 to 11 cycles. Each CDR3 protein is one row after TCRdb ran MiXCR on the 5' RACE reads. The sample lists hundreds of thousands of distinct CDR3 sequences; about 55% were seen once. Specimen: blood. The receptors shown here come from a man aged 55 to 69 in good health.

The V gene is TRBV5-1, the J gene TRBJ2-7; 8 bases are a match to TRBD1. The CDR3 consists of 14 residues. In germline, CDR1 is SGHRS, CDR2 YFSETQ. The V segment lost 4 bases and the J segment 6 bases; nucleotides outside the gene matches: 9. As DNA, the CDR3 is TGCGCCAGCAGCCTTGGGACAGGACGGACCGAGCAGTACTTC. Residues: CASSLGTGRTEQYF.

This clonotype was observed a few times. V and J are TRBV28 and TRBJ2-5, with 8 bases identical to TRBD1. The CDR3 runs 14 residues. The ends lost 8 bases at V and 5 bases at J; junction bases unmatched: 10. Germline lookup yields CDR1 MDHEN and CDR2 SYDVKM. CDR3 region: CASGGRGREETQYF. CDR3 coding DNA: TGTGCCAGCGGAGGCAGGGGGCGTGAGGAGACCCAGTACTTC.

This clonotype has more than one count but fewer than ten. The genes are TRBV5-1 and TRBJ2-1; no clear D. Trimming cost V 0 bases and J 7 bases, with 14 bases left between them. This CDR3 region has 15 residues. Germline assignment: CDR1 SGHRS and CDR2 YFSETQ. CDR3 nucleotides: TGCGCCAGCAGCTTGGCGCCACGGTTAATTAATGAGCAGTTCTTC. It encodes CASSLAPRLINEQFF.

This sequence joins TRBV20-1 and TRBJ2-7; 8 bases are a match to TRBD1. In germline, CDR1 is DFQATT, CDR2 SNEGSKA (reference sequence). The V and J ends lost 4 bases and 5 bases, in that order; junction bases with no gene match: 19. This CDR3 has 17 residues. For the CDR3, the DNA is TGCAGTGCTATGGTTCACCCAGGGGGCGTAGTTTTCGACGAGCAGTACTTC. It is translated as CSAMVHPGGVVFDEQYF.

The chain links TRBV20-1 to TRBJ2-5, with D perhaps given as TRBD1 or TRBD2 (6 bases each). V dropped 3 bases and J dropped 5 bases, with 16 bases sitting between them. Germline-derived CDR1 and CDR2 are DFQATT and SNEGSKA (reference sequence). The CDR3 runs to 14 residues. The CDR3 DNA sequence: TGCAGTGCTAGGACGGGGGCCGAGTGGGAGACCCAGTACTTC. Protein: CSARTGAEWETQYF.

This chain joins TRBV12-3 or TRBV12-4 and TRBJ2-5; weak D call: TRBD2 (6 bases). Deletions cut 5 bases from V and 7 bases from J, with 11 bases between. This CDR3 comprises 12 residues. CDR3 coding DNA: TGTGCCAGCAGTGGGACTGCAGCGACCCAGTACTTC. It translates to CASSGTAATQYF.

J is TRBJ2-5 and V is TRBV6-1; 14 positions agree with TRBD2. The length of the CDR3 is 15 residues. CDR1 MNHNS and CDR2 SASEGT come from the germline V gene. The J segment lost 11 bases and the V segment lost 3 bases, leaving 8 bases of the junction unmatched. The CDR3 DNA is TGTGCCAGCAGTGAGGGACTAGCGGGAGTTCGGGAGCAGTACTTC. This encodes CASSEGLAGVREQYF.

This chain connects TRBV6-5 to TRBJ2-1; the D gene could be TRBD1 or TRBD2 (5 bases each). CDR1 and CDR2 (germline): MNHEY, SVGAGI. The CDR3 runs to 16 residues. Trimming pared 2 bases from V and 6 bases from J, leaving 17 bases between. The CDR3, as DNA: TGTGCCAGCAGTTACAACGGTGTGGGGGTAGTCAATGAGCAGTTCTTC. Its translation is CASSYNGVGVVNEQFF.

The genes are TRBV14 and TRBJ2-1, with D unresolved. Trimming shortened V by 0 bases and J by 12 bases, and 15 bases separated the two germline ends. The CDR3 consists of 14 residues. Germline CDR1 SGHDN, CDR2 FVKESK. CDR3 region: CASSQERTSGPQFF. The CDR3 DNA reads as TGTGCCAGCAGCCAAGAGAGGACCAGTGGCCCGCAGTTCTTC.

Many counts were recorded for this clonotype. V usage is TRBV20-1 and J usage is TRBJ2-6; unclear D gene. The germline CDR1 and CDR2 sequences are DFQATT and SNEGSKA (reference sequence). CDR3 size: 17 residues. V was cut by 2 bases and J by 0 bases, with 14 bases left in between. This CDR3 is CSARPNKVSSGANVLTF. The CDR3 DNA is TGCAGTGCTAGACCGAATAAGGTTAGCTCTGGGGCCAACGTCCTGACTTTC.

V gene TRBV6-6 combines with J gene TRBJ1-1, with D perhaps matching TRBD1 (5 bases). Trimming took off 2 bases at V and 1 base at J, with 11 bases between the two ends. This CDR3 comprises 15 residues. Germline-derived CDR1 and CDR2 are MNHNY and SVGAGI (reference sequence). The CDR3 reads CASSYLDTTNTEAFF. CDR3 bases: TGTGCCAGCAGTTACCTGGACACAACGAACACTGAAGCTTTCTTT.

In DNA, the CDR3 is TGTGCCAGCAGCTTAACTAGAAACGAGCAGTACTTC. It is translated as CASSLTRNEQYF. The genes are TRBV7-2 and TRBJ2-7; D is possibly TRBD2 (5 bases). Per the germline V gene, CDR1 is SGHTA and CDR2 is FQGNSA. The ends were cut back, 2 bases at V and 5 bases at J, with 7 bases in the middle. The CDR3 consists of 12 residues.

This clonotype is a singleton in its sample. The genes are TRBV2 and TRBJ1-2, with unresolved D. Germline V CDR1 and CDR2: SNHLY, FYNNEI. Trimming took off 3 bases at V and 4 bases at J, with 9 bases between the two ends. This CDR3 has 13 residues. CDR3 protein: CASSERQVYGYTF. The CDR3 DNA reads TGTGCCAGCAGTGAGCGGCAGGTCTATGGCTACACCTTC.

V gene TRBV29-1 combines with J gene TRBJ2-3; D gene unclear. There are 15 residues in the CDR3. The germline V gene has CDR1 SQVTM and CDR2 ANQGSEA. V was cut by 5 bases and J by 4 bases, with 19 bases left in between. The CDR3 reads CSVRVGSLRPDTQYF. The CDR3 DNA follows: TGCAGCGTTCGGGTCGGCAGCCTCAGGCCAGATACGCAGTATTTT.

The V gene is TRBV19, the J gene TRBJ2-4; 9 bases map to TRBD2. The J call could be wrong; TRBJ2-7 is a better fit for the DNA end. In germline, CDR1 is LNHDA, CDR2 SQIVND (reference sequence). The CDR3 runs 14 residues. CDR3 region: CASSGLAPTYEQYF. The DNA for the CDR3 is TGTGCCAGTAGTGGACTAGCGCCTACCTACGAGCAGTACTTC.

On this clonotype: One base away lies a much larger clone, so this may be a sequencing read error. The J gene is TRBJ2-3, the V gene TRBV6-6; D may be TRBD1 or TRBD2 (6 bases each). The V end lost 7 bases, the J end lost 4 bases, and 24 bases lay between the germline ends. CDR1 is MNHNY and CDR2 is SVGAGI in the germline V gene (reference sequence). The CDR3 has 17 residues. DNA of the CDR3: TGTGCCAGCAAGCAAGGTTCGGGGGCCCCCATCGCAGATACGCAGTATTTT. Its protein product is CASKQGSGAPIADTQYF.

The chain carries TRBV5-4 and TRBJ1-6; D is unclear. This CDR3 comprises 14 residues. CDR1 is SGHNT and CDR2 is YYREEE in the germline V gene (reference sequence). Trimming shortened V by 0 bases and J by 7 bases, and 8 bases separated the two germline ends. The CDR3 DNA sequence: TGTGCCAGCAGCTTGGCACAGAGAAATTCACCCCTCCACTTT. This codes for CASSLAQRNSPLHF.

This chain connects TRBV5-1 to TRBJ2-7; 8 bases are a match to TRBD1. With 2 bases clipped from V and 5 bases from J, the junction kept 3 bases outside the gene matches. Germline V gene sequence: CDR1 SGHRS, CDR2 YFSETQ. The CDR3 length is 13 residues. The CDR3 protein is CASSFDRGHEQYF. Written as DNA, the CDR3 is TGCGCCAGCAGCTTTGACAGGGGCCACGAGCAGTACTTC.